The following is a TCR beta chain sequence with its context. Its target is not known. The PCR was carried out with 60 Vbeta primers and 13 Jbeta primers. The repertoire was sequenced with immunoSEQ multiplex PCR; TCRdb's copy has only in-frame clones and lacks some. The sample totals about 76,000 clones. The sample originates from a study of cytomegalovirus exposure and HLA in healthy donors. In the study overall: Roughly 180 million T cells yielded some 120 million unique TCR beta sequences in earlier analysis. General study results and limits: With later analysis, a missense DCLRE1C variant became linked to TCR beta V- and J-gene trimming. When presence/absence was analysed, sequencing depth was taken to be roughly uniform across donors. With further analysis later on, most CMV-associated TCR beta chains appeared HLA-restricted.

CDR1 and CDR2 (germline): SGHNT, YENEEA. There are 15 residues in the CDR3. J lost 3 bases, V lost 5 bases, and 5 bases had no gene match. The chain couples TRBV11-3 to TRBJ1-3; 9 bases are shared with TRBD1. Sample: PBMCs. This sequence originates from a woman aged 40 to 55 in good health and CMV-seropositive. The chain's CDR3 is CASSPGTGYGNTIYF. The CDR3 DNA reads TGTGCCAGCAGCCCCGGGACAGGGTATGGAAACACCATATATTTT.